Each of the 18 T cell receptor beta chains below was sequenced from the same sample in a study of sequential checkpoint blockade in melanoma. Here immunoSEQ multiplex PCR was the method, and the copy in TCRdb shows in-frame clones only, minus some. The sample has about 40,000 clones; roughly 90% are singletons. Treatment described: randomized to nivolumab then ipilimumab (arm A) or the reverse (arm B). Sequenced here: CD8+ T cells sorted from blood (inferred from file names), sampled from a patient given nivolumab and ipilimumab in sequence. These receptors all come from a human donor with melanoma.

This clone was counted a few times. V usage is TRBV11-2 and J usage is TRBJ1-4; possibly TRBD1 for D (5 bases). Germline V gene lookup returns CDR1 SGHAT and CDR2 FQNNGV. V lost 1 base and J lost 3, with 12 bases in between. The CDR3 runs to 16 residues. The CDR3 here is CASSLAWGEANEKLFF. CDR3 coding DNA: TGTGCCAGCAGCTTAGCGTGGGGCGAGGCTAATGAAAAACTGTTTTTT.

DNA for the CDR3: TGTGCCAGCAGTTACGCGGACAGCTCGGTCTATGGCTACACCTTC. This codes for CASSYADSSVYGYTF. This chain connects TRBV6-6 to TRBJ1-2; D is possibly TRBD1 (6 bases). This CDR3 has 15 residues. In germline, CDR1 is MNHNY, CDR2 SVGAGI (reference sequence). V lost 2 bases and J 4 bases, leaving 14 bases between the germline ends.

The chain uses TRBV9 and TRBJ2-2, with 10 bases that match TRBD2. CDR1 is SGDLS, CDR2 YYNGEE, per germline. There are 17 residues in the CDR3. Unmatched junction bases numbered 9, after V lost 2 bases and J lost 5 bases. The CDR3 DNA follows: TGTGCCAGCAGCGTCCCAGCGGGAGGGCCTGGGACCGGGGAGCTGTTTTTT. Its protein product is CASSVPAGGPGTGELFF.

The V and J genes are TRBV13 and TRBJ2-1; 10 positions agree with TRBD1. The CDR3 has 14 amino acids. V lost 6 bases, J lost 7 bases, and 6 bases stayed unmatched. Germline CDR1 is PRHDT and CDR2 is FYEKMQ (reference sequence). CDR3 sequence reads: CASSSDRGPNEQFF. CDR3 nucleotides: TGTGCCAGCAGTTCCGACAGGGGGCCGAATGAGCAGTTCTTC.

This clone was detected once. CDR3 in amino acids: CASSEALPNTQYF. CDR3 nucleotide sequence: TGTGCCAGCAGTGAGGCTCTTCCGAATACGCAGTATTTT. The V and J genes are TRBV6-5 and TRBJ2-3; D not certain. This CDR3 has 13 amino acids. Trimming took off 5 bases at V and 7 bases at J, with 13 bases between the two ends. CDR1 is MNHEY, CDR2 SVGAGI, per germline.

The gene calls are TRBV5-1 and TRBJ1-2; D is uncertain. Trimming shortened V by 0 bases and J by 4 bases, and 13 bases separated the two germline ends. CDR3 length: 15 residues. CDR1 is SGHRS, CDR2 YFSETQ, per germline. The CDR3 loop is CASSLGTGAGYGYTF. In DNA, the CDR3 is TGCGCCAGCAGCTTGGGAACGGGAGCGGGCTATGGCTACACCTTC.

The gene calls are TRBV11-2 and TRBJ2-7, with 11 bases matching TRBD1. The CDR3 totals 15 residues. Unmatched junction bases numbered 5, after V lost 3 bases and J lost 4 bases. From germline, CDR1 is SGHAT and CDR2 FQNNGV. The CDR3 region is CASSLGGTGGYEQYV. CDR3 nucleotides: TGTGCCAGCAGCTTGGGTGGGACAGGGGGATACGAGCAGTACGTC.

This rearrangement joins TRBV6-6 to TRBJ2-7, with D maybe TRBD1 (5 bases). Trimming took 4 bases from V and 3 from J, leaving 7 bases between them. This CDR3 has 12 amino acids. Per germline, CDR1 MNHNY and CDR2 SVGAGI (reference sequence). CDR3 residues: CASSLGDYEQYF. The CDR3 region has the DNA TGTGCCAGCAGTTTAGGGGACTACGAGCAGTACTTC.

This chain links TRBV9 with TRBJ2-1, with 8 bases aligning to TRBD2. The CDR3 is 14 residues long. The germline V gene encodes CDR1 SGDLS and CDR2 YYNGEE. V dropped 0 bases and J dropped 8; count of bases not matched to a gene: 4. In DNA form, the CDR3 reads TGTGCCAGCAGCGTAGGTAGCGGGATCTATGAGCAGTTCTTC. It translates to CASSVGSGIYEQFF.

The chain couples TRBV6-1 to TRBJ1-3; D might be TRBD1 (6 bases). The V gene lost 1 base and the J gene lost 4 bases, with 11 bases spanning the gap. The germline V gene has CDR1 MNHNS and CDR2 SASEGT. CDR3 length equals 15 residues. CDR3 in amino acids: CASSEDSGAGNTIYF. The DNA of the CDR3 is TGTGCCAGCAGTGAAGACTCAGGGGCCGGAAACACCATATATTTT.

The rearrangement joins TRBV20-1 to TRBJ2-7; the match to TRBD1 covers 8 bases. The CDR3 totals 11 residues. Per the germline V gene, CDR1 is DFQATT and CDR2 is SNEGSKA (reference sequence). V was pared by 6 bases and J by 6 bases, with 4 bases of the junction left unmatched. The CDR3 reads CSAKDRAEQYF. The CDR3, as DNA: TGCAGTGCAAAGGACAGGGCCGAGCAGTACTTC.

The chain links TRBV9 to TRBJ1-1, with D perhaps matching TRBD1 (5 bases). Trimming left V 0 bases short and J 4 bases short, with 19 bases between. CDR1 is SGDLS, CDR2 YYNGEE, per germline. This CDR3 contains 17 residues. CDR3 coding DNA: TGTGCCAGCAGCGTAGAAGGTGCGGGGGGTAGGTCCACTGAAGCTTTCTTT. It is translated as CASSVEGAGGRSTEAFF.

The chain uses TRBV18 and TRBJ2-1; no firm D call. Per the germline V gene, CDR1 is KGHSH and CDR2 is LQKENI. V lost 3 bases to trimming and J lost 4 bases, with 16 bases between them. The CDR3 has 16 residues. CDR3 in amino acids: CASSPPGTNQYNEQFF. CDR3 coding DNA: TGTGCCAGCTCACCTCCTGGAACTAACCAGTACAATGAGCAGTTCTTC.

This clone was seen a handful of times. The chain is built from TRBV28 and TRBJ2-2, with 14 bases aligning to TRBD2. The CDR3 has 16 residues. In germline, CDR1 is MDHEN, CDR2 SYDVKM. The V gene end was trimmed by 5 bases and the J gene end by 6 bases; junction bases not matched to a gene: 5. This chain's CDR3 is CASSLGLAGVAGELFF. DNA for the CDR3: TGTGCCAGCAGTCTGGGACTAGCGGGAGTCGCCGGGGAGCTGTTTTTT.

The rearrangement uses TRBV4-2 and TRBJ2-7, with a weak D call TRBD1 (5 bases). This CDR3 comprises 15 residues. V dropped 4 bases and J dropped 3 bases, with 16 bases sitting between them. Germline lookup yields CDR1 LGHNA and CDR2 YNFKEQ. The CDR3 DNA is TGTGCCAGCAGCCCGCAAAGAGGACAATACTACGAGCAGTACTTC. Translated: CASSPQRGQYYEQYF.

The J gene is TRBJ2-5, the V gene TRBV10-2; 9 positions match TRBD2. In germline, CDR1 is WSHSY, CDR2 SAAADI. Losses at the gene ends were 2 bases for V and 7 bases for J; bases not matched to a gene: 8. The CDR3 contains 15 residues. CDR3 residues: CASSEGSGSLMTQYF. The DNA for the CDR3 is TGCGCCAGCAGTGAGGGTAGCGGGAGTCTTATGACCCAGTACTTC.

This clone was recorded a few times. This chain connects TRBV28 to TRBJ2-7; D possibly corresponds to TRBD1 (5 bases). The CDR3 extends over 14 amino acids. With 2 bases removed from V and 2 bases from J, the gap between germline ends came to 10 bases. Germline loops: CDR1 MDHEN, CDR2 SYDVKM. This CDR3 is CASSLQGSTYEQYF. The CDR3 DNA reads as TGTGCCAGCAGTTTACAGGGTTCAACCTACGAGCAGTACTTC.

The chain has TRBV11-2 and TRBJ2-5; possibly TRBD2 for D (5 bases). Looked up from germline, CDR1 is SGHAT and CDR2 is FQNNGV. Trimming removed 1 base from V and 2 bases from J, with 8 bases in between. This CDR3 has 14 residues. Here the CDR3 DNA reads TGTGCCAGCAGCTTAGTTGGACTGCAAGAGACCCAGTACTTC. Encoded protein: CASSLVGLQETQYF.